This passage covers 11 T cell receptor beta chains from one sample sequenced in a study of T cells in Graves' hyperthyroidism and ophthalmopathy. RNA transcripts served as the template for amplifying TCR beta CDR3 regions. Using the HTBI primer set, a first-round RT-PCR was run on the TCR CDR3. In TCRdb, the multiplex PCR reads were re-called with MiXCR into one record per CDR3 protein. The data hold about 410,000 distinct CDR3 sequences, with about 14% observed a single time. Material for sequencing was blood. These receptors were collected from a young woman with Graves' ophthalmopathy.

This clonotype was found many times. This rearrangement joins TRBV2 to TRBJ2-7; 10 nucleotides line up with TRBD1. This CDR3 spans 15 amino acids. After removal of 2 bases from V and 3 bases from J, the junction contained 4 bases not matched to a gene. In germline, CDR1 is SNHLY, CDR2 FYNNEI. CDR3 sequence (DNA): TGTGCCAGCAGTGAACGGGACAGGGGTCTCTACGAGCAGTACTTC. Translating it yields CASSERDRGLYEQYF.

The rearrangement joins TRBV20-1 to TRBJ2-3, with D perhaps TRBD2 (5 bases). The germline V and J ends were trimmed by 3 bases and 0 bases, with 10 bases remaining between them. CDR3 length: 14 amino acids. CDR1 is DFQATT and CDR2 is SNEGSKA in the germline V gene (reference sequence). CDR3 residues: CSASPGNSTDTQYF. Written as DNA, the CDR3 is TGCAGTGCTAGTCCGGGAAATAGCACAGATACGCAGTATTTT.

The gene calls are TRBV20-1 and TRBJ1-1, with unresolved D. Germline CDR1 is DFQATT and CDR2 is SNEGSKA (reference sequence). This CDR3 region has 13 residues. V lost 1 base to trimming and J lost 0 bases, with 6 bases between them. The CDR3 sequence is CSARVAMNTEAFF. The CDR3 DNA sequence: TGCAGTGCTAGAGTTGCCATGAACACTGAAGCTTTCTTT.

This clonotype was picked up many times. The chain combines TRBV10-3 with TRBJ2-7; perhaps TRBD2 as D (6 bases). The V gene's germline CDR1 is ENHRY and CDR2 SYGVKD. The CDR3 spans 15 residues. Trimming stripped 3 bases from V and 2 bases from J, with 14 bases between. The chain's CDR3 is CAISESGTRTYEQYF. The CDR3, as DNA: TGTGCCATCAGTGAATCCGGGACTCGGACCTACGAGCAGTACTTC.

This clonotype has at least ten counts. This chain links TRBV27 with TRBJ2-3; 9 positions agree with TRBD1. V was clipped by 1 base and J by 4 bases; unmatched bases: 15. Germline CDR1 reads MNHEY; CDR2 reads SMNVEV (reference sequence). This CDR3 has 19 amino acids. The CDR3 here is CASSLWGQGGRITSDTQYF. The DNA of the CDR3 is TGTGCCAGCAGTTTATGGGGACAGGGTGGTCGGATCACGTCAGATACGCAGTATTTT.

The sample holds a few counts of this clonotype. Given a much more abundant clone one base away, this may be a read error. The chain joins TRBV19 to TRBJ2-5; 8 nucleotides agree with TRBD2. The CDR3 runs 14 residues. Germline V gene lookup returns CDR1 LNHDA and CDR2 SQIVND (reference sequence). Germline trimming cut 5 bases from V and 7 bases from J; bases unmatched to any gene: 9. CDR3 sequence (DNA): TGTGCCAGTAGTTCGGCGGGGGGAGAAGGGACCCAGTACTTC. Its translation is CASSSAGGEGTQYF.

In regard to this clonotype: One end of the junction is discordant with germline, which a read error may explain. The chain links TRBV12-3 or TRBV12-4 to TRBJ2-1; tentative D call: TRBD2 (7 bases). There are 18 residues in the CDR3. This CDR3 is CASSFVALRGGGNNEQLF. The DNA for the CDR3 is TGTGCCAGCAGTTTCGTGGCTCTGAGAGGGGGGGGGAACAATGAGCAGCTCTTC.

At least ten counts were recorded for this clonotype. This chain joins TRBV2 and TRBJ2-5; D uncertain. V was shortened by 7 bases and J by 2 bases, with 11 bases between the two germline ends. Germline V gene data show CDR1 as SNHLY and CDR2 as FYNNEI. The CDR3 is 13 residues long. The CDR3 sequence: CASKRWAQETQYF. The DNA of the CDR3 is TGTGCCAGCAAGCGTTGGGCTCAAGAGACCCAGTACTTC. The complete variable domain, with remaining parts taken from reference TRBV2 and TRBJ2-5, reads EPEVTQTPSHQVTQMGQEVILRCVPISNHLYFYWYRQILGQKVEFLVSFYNNEISEKSEIFDDQFSVERPDGSNFTLKIRSTKLEDSAMYFCASKRWAQETQYFGPGTRLLVL.

Many counts were recorded for this clonotype. The chain joins TRBV5-1 to TRBJ2-7; a possible D gene is TRBD1 (6 bases). Per germline, CDR1 SGHRS and CDR2 YFSETQ. Between the trimmed V and J ends, which lost 4 bases and 2 bases, there was a span of 16 bases. CDR3 length: 15 residues. CDR3 protein: CASSVDRTVTYEQYF. In DNA form, the CDR3 reads TGCGCCAGCAGCGTCGATCGGACAGTCACCTACGAGCAGTACTTC.

This clonotype was observed many times. The rearrangement joins TRBV2 to TRBJ2-1; D might be TRBD1 or TRBD2, each matching 5 bases. V lost 5 bases to trimming and J lost 3 bases, with 20 bases between them. CDR1 and CDR2 from the germline V gene are SNHLY and FYNNEI. The length of the CDR3 is 17 residues. The CDR3 nucleotides are TGTGCCAGCAGTAAGAACCACCGGGACGGATTCTACAATGAGCAGTTCTTC. Encoded protein: CASSKNHRDGFYNEQFF.

This clonotype was found many times. The CDR3 DNA is TGTGCCAGCAGTCTCACATATAGCAATCAGCCCCAGCATTTT. Its protein product is CASSLTYSNQPQHF. The rearrangement uses TRBV6-1 and TRBJ1-5, with D hard to call. Trimming pared 5 bases from V and 0 bases from J, leaving 8 bases between. The CDR3 is made up of 14 amino acids. Germline CDR1 MNHNS, CDR2 SASEGT.